Each of the 5 T cell receptor beta chains below was sequenced from the same sample in a study of blood T cell repertoires in COVID-19. Sequencing used immunoSEQ multiplex PCR; TCRdb keeps in-frame clones, though not all of them. Counted here are fewer than 85,000 clones, about 70% occurring once; the ten biggest clones make up roughly 23%. The source material was peripheral blood. The receptors originated from a man between 60 and 75 years old with acute or convalescent COVID-19.

This clone was counted a single time. CDR3 amino acids: CASSSKGLAGYTGELFF. CDR3 in DNA: TGCGCCAGCAGCTCTAAAGGACTAGCGGGGTACACCGGGGAGCTGTTTTTT. The genes are TRBV5-1 and TRBJ2-2, with 12 bases lining up with TRBD2. From germline, CDR1 is SGHRS and CDR2 YFSETQ. The CDR3 covers 17 residues. The V and J ends lost 3 bases and 3 bases, in that order; junction bases with no gene match: 6.

The chain uses TRBV5-1 and TRBJ2-7, with D maybe TRBD2 (5 bases). The CDR3 is 14 amino acids. With 0 bases removed from V and 6 bases from J, the gap between germline ends came to 13 bases. The germline gives CDR1 SGHRS, CDR2 YFSETQ. CDR3: CASSLDVGGGEQYV. The CDR3, as DNA: TGCGCCAGCAGCTTGGATGTAGGCGGAGGCGAGCAGTACGTC.

This clone was seen more than once but under ten times. V is TRBV7-3 and J is TRBJ1-3, with no clear D. CDR3 size: 13 residues. The ends were cut back, 5 bases at V and 8 bases at J, with 13 bases in the middle. Germline values: CDR1 SGHTA, CDR2 FQGTGA. The CDR3 nucleotides read TGTGCCAGCAGCCCACAAGGAGGAGACACCATATATTTT. Residues: CASSPQGGDTIYF.

This clone was observed once. The chain is built from TRBV24-1 and TRBJ2-2, with 12 nucleotides matching TRBD2. Germline assignment: CDR1 KGHDR and CDR2 SFDVKD. The CDR3 extends over 16 amino acids. V was pared by 9 bases and J by 6 bases, with 10 bases of the junction left unmatched. DNA of the CDR3: TGTGCCACCTCCCCCCCTAGCGGGGGGGCGGCCGGGGAGCTGTTTTTT. This gives the protein CATSPPSGGAAGELFF.

This rearrangement joins TRBV27 to TRBJ2-1, with 10 bases identical to TRBD1. Germline V gene data show CDR1 as MNHEY and CDR2 as SMNVEV (reference sequence). With V trimmed by 6 bases and J by 1 base, 18 bases remained unmatched. The CDR3 is 20 amino acids. This CDR3 is CASRPSTGGFGLGSYNEQFF. The DNA for the CDR3 is TGTGCCAGCAGACCCTCGACAGGGGGCTTTGGACTAGGGTCCTACAATGAGCAGTTCTTC.